Listed below are T cell receptor beta chains from one sample, sequenced in a study of cytomegalovirus exposure and HLA in healthy donors. Some clones are missing from TCRdb's copy, which holds only in-frame ones; the method was immunoSEQ multiplex PCR. This sample has roughly 120,000 clones; 81% occur once, and the top ten carry about 1.7%. What was sequenced was PBMCs. The receptors derive from a man aged 35 to 55 in good health and CMV-seronegative. CDR3s include the opening cysteine and the closing phenylalanine or tryptophan. Each record gives: J gene, clone size, D gene, V gene, CDR3 protein, CDR3 DNA. A D gene is named only where the DNA matches it firmly. A clone size is listed for some rows: how often the clone was seen (once, few, many), or a class if it is expanded.

TRBJ2-1 - TRBD2 TRBV6-6 CASSLSGSVFDEQFF TGTGCCAGCAGCTTAAGCGGGAGTGTATTCGATGAGCAGTTCTTC
TRBJ2-2 - TRBD2 TRBV6-6 CASTLARNTGELFF TGTGCCAGCACACTAGCGCGAAACACCGGGGAGCTGTTTTTT
TRBJ2-7 - - TRBV7-9 CASSLDGNLYYEQYF TGTGCCAGCAGCTTAGACGGGAACCTTTACTACGAGCAGTACTTC
TRBJ2-3 - - TRBV5-1 CASSLTSMGADTQYF TGCGCCAGCAGCTTGACTAGTATGGGTGCAGATACGCAGTATTTT
TRBJ2-7 - TRBD2 TRBV5-6 CASSPDLAGSYEQYF TGTGCCAGCAGCCCCGACCTAGCGGGGAGCTACGAGCAGTACTTC
TRBJ2-7 - - TRBV19 CASSIVPKSVYEQYF TGTGCCAGTAGTATAGTTCCGAAGTCCGTCTACGAGCAGTACTTC
TRBJ1-2 - TRBD1 TRBV23-1 CASSQRDRKLNYGYTF TGCGCCAGCAGTCAACGGGACAGAAAATTAAACTATGGCTACACCTTC
TRBJ2-1 - TRBD2 TRBV18 CASSPLGSGDGNEQFF TGTGCCAGCTCACCCCTGGGTAGCGGGGATGGCAATGAGCAGTTCTTC
TRBJ1-1 - - TRBV6-8 CASSFLTGFRTEAFF TGTGCCAGCAGTTTCCTAACAGGGTTTCGGACTGAAGCTTTCTTT
TRBJ2-1 - - TRBV6-6 CATRDSAYNEQFF TGTGCCACCCGGGACTCCGCCTACAATGAGCAGTTCTTC
TRBJ2-5 - TRBD1 TRBV5-8 CASSGGQRLQETQYF TGTGCCAGCAGCGGGGGACAGCGCTTACAAGAGACCCAGTACTTC
TRBJ2-6 - - TRBV29-1 CSVDPSGANGLTF TGCAGCGTTGATCCGTCTGGGGCCAACGGCCTGACTTTC
TRBJ2-3 few TRBD2 TRBV14 CASSPLLAGGDTQYF TGTGCCAGCAGCCCCTTACTAGCGGGAGGTGATACGCAGTATTTT
TRBJ2-5 few - TRBV7-8 CASSHLPSLKETQYF TGTGCCAGCAGCCATTTACCTTCCCTAAAAGAGACCCAGTACTTC
TRBJ1-3 - - TRBV6-5 CASSYENRPSGNTIYF TGTGCCAGCAGTTACGAGAACCGTCCCTCTGGAAACACCATATATTTT
TRBJ1-1 - - TRBV6-5 CASSYLSGNTEAFF TGTGCCAGCAGTTACCTATCGGGGAACACTGAAGCTTTCTTT
TRBJ2-2 - TRBD1 TRBV27 CASSGATGVSTGELFF TGTGCCAGCAGTGGTGCGACAGGGGTTAGCACCGGGGAGCTGTTTTTT
TRBJ2-7 few - TRBV11-3 CASSETGYEQYF TGTGCCAGCAGCGAGACAGGCTACGAGCAGTACTTC
TRBJ1-2 - - TRBV30 CAWSEDRTSYGYTF TGTGCCTGGAGCGAAGACAGGACTTCATATGGCTACACCTTC
TRBJ1-2 - TRBD1 TRBV29-1 CSAGTGNTYGYTF TGCAGCGCGGGGACAGGAAACACCTATGGCTACACCTTC
TRBJ2-2 - TRBD1 TRBV6-5 CATRGQGAQAGELFF TGTGCCACCCGAGGACAGGGGGCCCAGGCCGGGGAGCTGTTTTTT
TRBJ2-7 - - TRBV29-1 CSVERDVGEQYF TGCAGCGTTGAACGGGATGTGGGCGAGCAGTACTTC
TRBJ1-1 few - TRBV4-2 CASSQAGGVGTEAFF TGTGCCAGCAGCCAAGCGGGGGGGGTAGGCACTGAAGCTTTCTTT
TRBJ2-1 - - TRBV27 CASSSTRHEQFF TGTGCCAGCAGTTCGACTAGGCATGAGCAGTTCTTC
TRBJ1-1 - - TRBV7-2 CASSSRVNTEAFF TGTGCCAGCAGCTCCAGGGTTAACACTGAAGCTTTCTTT
TRBJ2-5 - TRBD1 TRBV7-2 CASSKMGQQETQYF TGTGCCAGCAGCAAAATGGGACAGCAAGAGACCCAGTACTTC
TRBJ2-3 - TRBD2 TRBV5-4 CASSTRTSPGGTQYF TGTGCCAGCAGCACAAGGACTAGCCCAGGAGGTACGCAGTATTTT
TRBJ2-1 - TRBD2 TRBV6-6 CASGTSGRSGEQFF TGTGCCAGCGGGACTAGCGGGAGGTCCGGGGAGCAGTTCTTC
TRBJ2-7 once - TRBV30 CAWSVGTVRLEQYF TGTGCCTGGAGTGTAGGAACGGTGCGGTTGGAGCAGTACTTC
TRBJ2-6 - TRBD2 TRBV4-3 CASSRTLAGQSSGANGLTF TGCGCCAGCAGCCGGACCCTAGCGGGCCAATCCTCTGGGGCCAACGGCCTGACTTTC
TRBJ1-1 once TRBD1 TRBV28 CASSQPGQGPHTEAFF TGTGCCAGCAGCCAACCGGGACAGGGACCCCACACTGAAGCTTTCTTT
TRBJ2-3 - - TRBV7-8 CASSVQGSADTQYF TGTGCCAGCAGCGTCCAGGGGTCGGCAGATACGCAGTATTTT
TRBJ2-6 few TRBD1 TRBV9 CASSVARTGLNSGANGLTF TGTGCCAGCAGCGTAGCGAGGACAGGTCTCAACTCTGGGGCCAACGGCCTGACTTTC
TRBJ1-1 - - TRBV19 CASSFYGTPNTEAFF TGTGCCAGTAGTTTTTACGGGACACCGAACACTGAAGCTTTCTTT
TRBJ1-1 few - TRBV5-1 CASSQSQGNTEAFF TGCGCCAGCAGCCAATCACAGGGAAACACTGAAGCTTTCTTT
TRBJ2-3 - - TRBV2 CASRGRGFSTDTQYF TGTGCCAGCAGAGGCAGGGGCTTTAGCACAGATACGCAGTATTTT